Listed here are 30 T cell receptor beta chains from one sample, sequenced in a study. TCRdb independently ran MiXCR on the reads; one entry per CDR3 protein. Of nearly 15,000 distinct CDR3 sequences in the sample, around 35% were seen once. Sequencing was performed on blood. These receptors were obtained from a human donor.

This clonotype was observed at least ten times. The chain links TRBV4-3 to TRBJ2-7; 10 nucleotides agree with TRBD2. The germline gives CDR1 LGHNA, CDR2 YSLEER. This CDR3 has 17 residues. Unmatched junction bases numbered 11, after V lost 3 bases and J lost 3 bases. CDR3 in DNA: TGCGCCAGCAGCCACCCGGGGGGGACTAGCGACTTCTACGAGCAGTACTTC. This encodes CASSHPGGTSDFYEQYF.

This clonotype was seen many times. This chain links TRBV4-2 with TRBJ1-3, with 12 bases fitting TRBD1. The J segment lost 3 bases and the V segment lost 0 bases, leaving 3 bases of the junction unmatched. The V gene's germline CDR1 is LGHNA and CDR2 YNFKEQ. The CDR3 runs 17 residues. The CDR3 nucleotides read TGTGCCAGCAGCCAAGATGGGACAGGGGGCGGTGGAAACACCATATATTTT. Amino acids: CASSQDGTGGGGNTIYF.

The gene calls are TRBV4-1 and TRBJ2-7; D is perhaps TRBD1 (8 bases). Trimming removed 0 bases at V and 3 bases at J, with 15 bases between. Germline V lookup: CDR1 MGHRA, CDR2 YSYEKL. This CDR3 contains 16 residues. The CDR3 loop reads CASSQEQRDRSYEQYF. The CDR3 DNA sequence: TGCGCCAGCAGCCAAGAACAGCGGGACAGGAGCTACGAGCAGTACTTC.

This clonotype is categorized as medium-sized. The chain joins TRBV20-1 to TRBJ1-2; TRBD1 matches at 8 bases. V was pared by 6 bases and J by 4 bases, with 4 bases of the junction left unmatched. Germline CDR1 is DFQATT and CDR2 is SNEGSKA (reference sequence). There are 12 residues in the CDR3. The CDR3 here is CSAEGQAYGYTF. The CDR3 DNA follows: TGCAGTGCCGAGGGACAGGCCTATGGCTACACCTTC.

This clonotype was seen at least ten times. This chain connects TRBV29-1 to TRBJ1-2; 11 bases are a match to TRBD1. The CDR3 covers 15 residues. Germline CDR1 is SQVTM and CDR2 is ANQGSEA. Trimming removed 5 bases from V and 5 bases from J; junction bases left unmatched: 10. CDR3 DNA sequence: TGCAGCGTTCGAAGATCCGGGACAGGGGGTTATGGCTACACCTTC. It encodes CSVRRSGTGGYGYTF.

This clonotype has just one count. Because the CDR3 is missing its conserved closing phenylalanine or tryptophan, this is likely a read error. The DNA is left out, because the CDR3 cannot be placed on it with certainty; the CDR3 is given as TCRdb lists it. The V call is TRBV4-3, the J call TRBJ1-5. Germline lookup yields CDR1 LGHNA and CDR2 YSLEER. The CDR3 is 9 residues long, ends included. The CDR3 protein is CASSQVGTG.

This clonotype was found many times. The chain employs TRBV4-3 and TRBJ1-1; TRBD1 is a possible D gene (5 bases). The germline V and J ends were trimmed by 1 base and 9 bases, with 18 bases remaining between them. From germline, CDR1 is LGHNA and CDR2 YSLEER. The CDR3 is 15 residues long. The CDR3 sequence: CASSQARDEGLKAFF. CDR3 nucleotide sequence: TGCGCCAGCAGCCAAGCTAGAGACGAGGGGCTGAAAGCTTTCTTT.

The chain uses TRBV7-6 and TRBJ2-5, with D unresolved. The germline gives CDR1 SGHVS, CDR2 FNYEAQ. The V gene lost 7 bases and the J gene lost 5 bases, with 20 bases spanning the gap. The CDR3 totals 15 residues. The CDR3 sequence: CASTSSGLVVETQYF. CDR3 DNA sequence: TGTGCCAGCACCTCCTCCGGGCTAGTGGTGGAGACCCAGTACTTC.

The chain combines TRBV5-1 with TRBJ2-1, with D perhaps being TRBD1 or TRBD2 (5 bases each). The CDR3 sequence is 15 residues long. Per the germline V gene, CDR1 is SGHRS and CDR2 is YFSETQ. Trimming pared 4 bases from V and 4 bases from J, leaving 15 bases between. The CDR3 DNA is TGCGCCAGCAGCGGGGGAAGGACTTATTACAATGAGCAGTTCTTC. Translated: CASSGGRTYYNEQFF.

The rearrangement joins TRBV12-3 or TRBV12-4 to TRBJ2-1, with D possibly matching TRBD2 (6 bases). The V end was cut by 11 bases, the J end by 7 bases, with 18 bases between. The CDR3 has 13 amino acids. Written as DNA, the CDR3 is TGTGCCGCCATGGAGGGAGGAGGTAATGAGCAGTTCTTC. Its protein product is CAAMEGGGNEQFF.

This clonotype was observed at least ten times. The chain joins TRBV7-8 to TRBJ1-5; 7 bases fit TRBD1. The germline V gene encodes CDR1 SGHVS and CDR2 FQNEAQ. V lost 5 bases to trimming and J lost 2 bases; unmatched junction nucleotides: 3. This CDR3 contains 14 residues. The CDR3 DNA follows: TGTGCCAGCAGCGGAGGACAGGGCAATCAGCCCCAGCATTTT. Translation gives CASSGGQGNQPQHF.

This clonotype was seen repeatedly, ten times or more. This chain joins TRBV4-3 and TRBJ2-7; perhaps TRBD2 as D (5 bases). There are 16 residues in the CDR3. Trimming stripped 0 bases from V and 0 bases from J, with 12 bases between. Germline lookup yields CDR1 LGHNA and CDR2 YSLEER. The CDR3 DNA reads TGCGCCAGCAGCCAAGATGGAGGACTTAGCTCCTACGAGCAGTACTTC. Amino acid sequence: CASSQDGGLSSYEQYF.

On this clonotype itself: A read error may explain this, as a much larger clone is one base away. V usage is TRBV4-1 and J usage is TRBJ2-5; TRBD1 aligns across 9 bases. CDR3 length: 16 amino acids. The V gene's germline CDR1 is MGHRA and CDR2 YSYEKL. V gave up 4 bases and J gave up 11 bases; unmatched junction bases: 17. CDR3 coding DNA: TGCGCCAGCAGCCTTTCCACAGGGGGCCGCTACAATGAGCAGTACTTC. It codes for CASSLSTGGRYNEQYF.

The chain recombines TRBV4-3 with TRBJ1-2; D gene ambiguous. The CDR3 spans 16 residues. V lost 4 bases and J 4 bases, leaving 19 bases between the germline ends. Germline V gives CDR1 LGHNA, CDR2 YSLEER. The CDR3 spells CASSPRLGAELYGYTF. CDR3 nucleotides: TGCGCCAGCAGCCCCCGACTGGGCGCCGAGCTCTATGGCTACACCTTC.

Regarding this clonotype: Possible read error: a much larger clone is one base away. The chain combines TRBV29-1 with TRBJ2-1; D gene unclear. V dropped 1 base and J dropped 10 bases, with 14 bases sitting between them. Per germline, CDR1 SQVTM and CDR2 ANQGSEA. The CDR3 consists of 13 residues. CDR3 residues: CSVEGGSTYEQFF. CDR3 DNA: TGCAGCGTTGAAGGTGGGTCGACCTACGAGCAGTTCTTC.

The rearrangement links TRBV4-2 to TRBJ1-1; D is unclear. V lost 3 bases, J lost 9 bases, and 8 bases lay in between. The length of the CDR3 is 11 residues. CDR1 and CDR2 from the germline V gene are LGHNA and YNFKEQ. The CDR3 DNA follows: TGTGCCAGCAGCCATGGAGGGAAAGCTTTCTTT. Its translation: CASSHGGKAFF.

This clonotype has ten or more counts. The J gene is TRBJ2-7, the V gene TRBV4-3; 10 bases are a match to TRBD2. There are 18 residues in the CDR3. CDR1 LGHNA and CDR2 YSLEER come from the germline V gene. Germline trimming cut 2 bases from V and 0 bases from J; bases unmatched to any gene: 10. In DNA form, the CDR3 reads TGCGCCAGCAGCCAACTAGCGGGAGCGTCTTCCGGCTCCTACGAGCAGTACTTC. Translating gives CASSQLAGASSGSYEQYF.

This clonotype is classed as medium-sized. The chain links TRBV29-1 to TRBJ2-7, with D hard to call. CDR3 length: 13 residues. The V end lost 4 bases, the J end lost 2 bases, and 12 bases lay between the germline ends. Germline V lookup: CDR1 SQVTM, CDR2 ANQGSEA. The CDR3 DNA reads TGCAGCGTTGCGATTGCATCCCCCTACGAGCAGTACTTC. Its translation is CSVAIASPYEQYF.

The CDR3 DNA follows: TGTGCCAGCAGCCGGAGAGGGGTGTACCAAGAGACCCAGTACTTC. It specifies CASSRRGVYQETQYF. The chain recombines TRBV14 with TRBJ2-5; D may correspond to TRBD1 or TRBD2 (5 bases each). Germline V CDR1 and CDR2: SGHDN, FVKESK. This CDR3 comprises 15 residues. Trimming cost V 4 bases and J 0 bases, with 12 bases left between them.

This clonotype was counted many times. This chain connects TRBV18 to TRBJ2-7; D gene ambiguous. Trimming removed 1 base from V and 4 bases from J, with 8 bases in between. This CDR3 spans 13 amino acids. The V gene's germline CDR1 is KGHSH and CDR2 LQKENI. This CDR3 is CASSPRNGYEQYF. The CDR3 DNA sequence: TGTGCCAGCTCACCACGGAACGGATACGAGCAGTACTTC.

This clonotype came up many times. The chain uses TRBV7-8 and TRBJ2-3, with 8 nucleotides matching TRBD1. Germline CDR1 is SGHVS and CDR2 is FQNEAQ. Losses at the gene ends were 2 bases for V and 4 bases for J; bases not matched to a gene: 2. The CDR3 is 14 amino acids. The CDR3 region has the DNA TGTGCCAGCAGCTTACCAGGGGGCGCAGATACGCAGTATTTT. Translation: CASSLPGGADTQYF.

Worth noting for this clonotype: A much larger clonotype is one base distant, so this may be a read error. The chain has TRBV29-1 and TRBJ2-2; a weak D match, TRBD1 (6 bases). The CDR3 runs 14 residues. With 0 bases removed from V and 6 bases from J, the gap between germline ends came to 11 bases. The germline gives CDR1 SQVTM, CDR2 ANQGSEA. CDR3 nucleotide sequence: TGCAGCGTTGAAGAAGGGGGTGGGTCCGGGGAGCTGTTTTTT. Residues: CSVEEGGGSGELFF.

This clonotype came up many times. The rearrangement links TRBV4-2 to TRBJ2-1; no clear D. This CDR3 region has 16 residues. Trimming stripped 0 bases from V and 2 bases from J, with 11 bases between. CDR1 LGHNA and CDR2 YNFKEQ come from the germline V gene. CDR3 in amino acids: CASSQEGITPYNEQFF. CDR3 DNA sequence: TGTGCCAGCAGCCAAGAAGGGATCACCCCCTACAATGAGCAGTTCTTC.

Relative to its sample, this clonotype is medium-sized. The CDR3 loop is CASSQERGPYEQYF. The DNA of the CDR3 is TGCGCCAGCAGCCAAGAGAGGGGGCCCTACGAGCAGTACTTC. This sequence joins TRBV4-3 and TRBJ2-7, with TRBD1 matching 7 bases. In germline, CDR1 is LGHNA, CDR2 YSLEER. V lost 0 bases, J lost 2 bases, and 1 base stayed unmatched. The CDR3 length is 14 residues.

The rearrangement joins TRBV29-1 to TRBJ1-4, with TRBD1 matching over 10 bases. The J segment lost 5 bases and the V segment lost 4 bases, leaving 7 bases of the junction unmatched. The CDR3 is 15 residues long. The germline CDR1 and CDR2 sequences are SQVTM and ANQGSEA. CDR3 residues: CSVGWTGGTNEKLFF. As DNA, the CDR3 is TGCAGCGTTGGATGGACAGGGGGGACGAATGAAAAACTGTTTTTT.

As regards this clonotype: At one boundary the junction diverges from the germline segment, which might be a read error. The V call is TRBV4-2, the J call TRBJ2-2; D may be TRBD1 (7 bases). The CDR3 sequence is 16 residues long. CDR1 is LGHNA and CDR2 is YNFKEQ in the germline V gene. The CDR3: CASSHGGTANTRELFF. In nucleotides, the CDR3 is TGTGCCAGCAGCCATGGAGGGACAGCGAACACCAGGGAGCTGTTTTTT.

On this clonotype: This clone may be a read error of a much larger clone one base away. The rearrangement joins TRBV6-9 to TRBJ2-4, with a tentative D call TRBD1 (6 bases). The CDR3 extends over 12 amino acids. Germline loops: CDR1 MNHGY, CDR2 SVAAGI. V shed 4 bases and J shed 13 bases, with 14 bases lying between them. The CDR3 nucleotides are TGTGCCAGCAGTTGGGACAACAATGAGCAGTACTTC. Amino acids: CASSWDNNEQYF.

On this clonotype: A much larger clone differs by one base, so this may be a read error. The chain joins TRBV4-2 to TRBJ2-2; 9 bases match TRBD2. The length of the CDR3 is 16 residues. Germline CDR1 LGHNA, CDR2 YNFKEQ. CDR3 DNA sequence: TGTGCCAGCAGCCAAGGCGGCGGGAGGGTCACCGGGGAGCTGTGTTTT. Translated, it gives CASSQGGGRVTGELCF.

Relative to its sample, this clonotype is medium-sized. The chain couples TRBV29-1 to TRBJ2-5, with a possible D match to TRBD2 (6 bases). Trimming took off 7 bases at V and 0 bases at J, with 15 bases between the two ends. CDR3 length: 14 amino acids. Germline CDR1 reads SQVTM; CDR2 reads ANQGSEA. The CDR3 reads CSARLGPYQETQYF. The CDR3 nucleotides are TGCAGCGCACGACTAGGCCCGTACCAAGAGACCCAGTACTTC.

To note about this clonotype: This may come from a read error, since a much larger clone is one base off. In nucleotides, the CDR3 is TGCACCAGCAGCCAAAGGGGGGCTTTGGCCACCGGGGAGCTGTTTTTT. It yields the protein CTSSQRGALATGELFF. The chain has TRBV4-3 and TRBJ2-2; D may be TRBD1 or TRBD2 (6 bases each). The CDR3 has 16 residues. From germline, CDR1 is LGHNA and CDR2 YSLEER.